These T cell receptor beta chains were read from a single sample in a study of blood T cell repertoires in COVID-19. Here immunoSEQ multiplex PCR was the method, and the copy in TCRdb shows in-frame clones only, minus some. The sample contains 250,000 or so clones, 86% of which appear only once. Material: peripheral blood. These receptors were obtained from a man aged 55 to 69 with acute or convalescent COVID-19. CDR3s leave out the opening cysteine and the closing phenylalanine or tryptophan.

TRBJ1-2 | TRBV19 | ASSPRDREDYGYT
TRBJ2-1 | TRBV7-7 | ASSLRGTSGNNYNEQF
TRBJ1-3 | TRBV4-1 | ASSLQTGPGGNTIY
TRBJ2-5 | TRBV19 | ASSIALLAGGIQETQY
TRBJ2-3 | TRBV3-1/TRBV3-2 | ASSQDPGSDTQY
TRBJ2-7 | TRBV18 | ASSPLAPRGEQY
TRBJ1-6 | TRBV28 | ASSLSGGSSYNSPLH
TRBJ1-5 | TRBV15 | ATSRDLRGSNQPQH
TRBJ2-5 | TRBV7-9 | ASSGALETQY
TRBJ2-7 | TRBV18 | ASSPRQGRDEQY
TRBJ2-1 | TRBV6-5 | ASSSVQIYSYNEQF
TRBJ1-3 | TRBV9 | ASSVEGAGNTIY
TRBJ1-1 | TRBV11-2 | ASSSQLQGAEAF
TRBJ2-2 | TRBV6-5 | ASSPGLWNTGELF